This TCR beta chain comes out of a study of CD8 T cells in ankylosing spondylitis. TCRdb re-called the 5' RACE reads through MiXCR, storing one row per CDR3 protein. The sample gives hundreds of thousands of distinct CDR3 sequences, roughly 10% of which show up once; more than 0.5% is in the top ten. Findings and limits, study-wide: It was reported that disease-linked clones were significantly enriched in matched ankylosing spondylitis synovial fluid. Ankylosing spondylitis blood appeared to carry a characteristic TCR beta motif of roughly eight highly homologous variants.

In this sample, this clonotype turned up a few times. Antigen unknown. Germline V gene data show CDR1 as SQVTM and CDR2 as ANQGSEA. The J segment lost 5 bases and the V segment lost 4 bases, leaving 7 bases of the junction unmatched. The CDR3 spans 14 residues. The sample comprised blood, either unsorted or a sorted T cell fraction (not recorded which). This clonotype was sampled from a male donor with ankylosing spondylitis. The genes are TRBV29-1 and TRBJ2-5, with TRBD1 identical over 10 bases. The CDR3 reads CSVGRTGGTETQYF. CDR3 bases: TGCAGCGTTGGAAGGACAGGGGGAACGGAGACCCAGTACTTC.